The rows below give T cell receptor beta chains drawn from one sample of a study of shared clonotypes between healthy human individuals. Profiling relied on immunoSEQ multiplex PCR, and the TCRdb table lists in-frame clones only, not all of them. There are about 1.5 million clones in the sample; approximately 97% occur only once, and 0.95% to 1.5% lies in the top ten. Sequenced sample: naive CD4+ T cells sorted from blood. The receptors shown here come from a man aged 30 to 39 in good health. The CDR3 runs from the conserved cysteine through the conserved F or W. Each record gives: V gene, J gene, CDR3 protein.

TRBV5-1	TRBJ2-3	CASSIPKTRLDTQYF
TRBV10-1	TRBJ2-1	CASSGSPGGIHEQFF
TRBV6-5	TRBJ2-5	CASNQWTSGRETQYF
TRBV5-4	TRBJ1-5	CASSAGTGVNQPQHF
TRBV5-1	TRBJ2-3	CASSLSAGGGDTQYF
TRBV11-1	TRBJ2-7	CASSPRGPATIYEQYF
TRBV6-1	TRBJ2-1	CASTISGEGRNEQFF
TRBV9	TRBJ1-3	CASRTGQGRGNTIYF
TRBV28	TRBJ2-1	CASSEVGLAGRNEQFF
TRBV10-1	TRBJ2-7	CASSRTSGTYEQYF
TRBV10-2	TRBJ1-5	CASSESSNQPQHF
TRBV7-9	TRBJ1-5	CASSPPGTTGNQPQHF
TRBV5-1	TRBJ2-5	CASSLVAGRKRETQYF
TRBV27	TRBJ2-1	CASRSAGTKNEQFF
TRBV9	TRBJ1-3	CASSVDGMSGNTIYF
TRBV5-6	TRBJ2-1	CASSFGTGGKRYNEQFF
TRBV4-3	TRBJ2-3	CASSQLPGGTDTQYF
TRBV18	TRBJ2-3	CASSPDRETQYF
TRBV11-2	TRBJ2-7	CASSNGRSYEQYF
TRBV10-2	TRBJ1-4	CASSVRNEKLFF
TRBV19	TRBJ1-1	CASSIGTLRELNTEAFF
TRBV5-1	TRBJ2-2	CASSWATSGSTGELFF
TRBV10-3	TRBJ2-2	CAIKTPNTGELFF
TRBV7-7	TRBJ2-3	CASSNLGVNYLWGSDTQYF
TRBV15	TRBJ2-2	CATGEENTGELFF
TRBV4-3	TRBJ2-1	CASSQGGRNNEQFF
TRBV10-1	TRBJ2-7	CASSSDRNDPYEQYF
TRBV27	TRBJ2-5	CASSLRGQWGQETQYF
TRBV7-2	TRBJ2-1	CASSLNRDNEQFF
TRBV19	TRBJ2-3	CASSTGLAFSTDTQYF
TRBV28	TRBJ1-2	CASLPTEAQGYTF
TRBV28	TRBJ1-4	CASSFPGGYEKLFF
TRBV28	TRBJ2-2	CASNPPGGWGGELFF
TRBV29-1	TRBJ2-1	CSVDFLGFSEQFF
TRBV28	TRBJ2-7	CASLGRGPHEQYF
TRBV28	TRBJ1-4	CASSLSVFRGGEKLFF
TRBV25-1	TRBJ2-1	CASSVLNEQFF
TRBV28	TRBJ2-2	CASSRDRRNTGELFF
TRBV27	TRBJ1-2	CASSLGGVPGGYTF
TRBV9	TRBJ1-2	CASSVDGRGQITNYGYTF
TRBV29-1	TRBJ2-3	CSVDQGRDTQYF
TRBV5-1	TRBJ1-1	CASRGLLNTEAFF
TRBV7-6	TRBJ2-5	CASSLVAGQTQYF
TRBV2	TRBJ2-7	CASSEATYEQYF
TRBV5-5	TRBJ2-4	CASSLVGGIQYF
TRBV18	TRBJ2-2	CASSPLFLAQGAGELFF
TRBV19	TRBJ1-1	CASRTTGGTTEAFF
TRBV5-1	TRBJ1-2	CASSQDTYGYTF
TRBV5-1	TRBJ2-1	CASSLAESSYNEQFF
TRBV5-1	TRBJ2-1	CASSLEGDPYNEQFF
TRBV7-3	TRBJ2-1	CASSLTRLARGSGEQFF
TRBV11-2	TRBJ2-5	CASSSRGRGQETQYF
TRBV30	TRBJ1-4	CAWSVGEKLFF
TRBV5-6	TRBJ2-7	CASSPRFGAHYEQYF
TRBV6-1	TRBJ2-7	CASSGTGHSYEQYF
TRBV14	TRBJ2-7	CASSLTGRYEQYF